Each of the 12 T cell receptor beta chains below was sequenced from the same sample in a study of T cell responses to AZD1222 COVID-19 vaccine. Using immunoSEQ multiplex PCR, the repertoire was profiled, and TCRdb retains in-frame clones only, with some absent. The sample lists tens of thousands of clones, 70% to 90% occurring once. Specimen: peripheral blood, collected on day 0 of AZD1222 vaccination. The receptors shown here come from an adult in good health.

This chain links TRBV4-2 with TRBJ2-3; 8 bases are shared with TRBD1. The junction had 13 bases not matched to a gene; V was cut back by 6 bases and J by 2 bases. Germline CDR1 reads LGHNA; CDR2 reads YNFKEQ. CDR3 size: 17 residues. The CDR3 region has the DNA TGTGCCAGCAGTTTCTCAATCACAGGGGGTTCCACAGATACGCAGTATTTT. It codes for CASSFSITGGSTDTQYF.

V and J are TRBV6-5 and TRBJ2-1; 7 bases match TRBD2. With 2 bases clipped from V and 7 bases from J, the junction kept 5 bases outside the gene matches. The germline V gene has CDR1 MNHEY and CDR2 SVGAGI. The CDR3 has 14 amino acids. The CDR3 sequence is CASSYVGGPNEQFF. The CDR3 region has the DNA TGTGCCAGCAGTTACGTGGGAGGGCCAAATGAGCAGTTCTTC.

V is TRBV7-2 and J is TRBJ2-1, with a possible D match to TRBD1 (5 bases). Germline assignment: CDR1 SGHTA and CDR2 FQGNSA. This CDR3 has 16 amino acids. Trimming removed 1 base at V and 4 bases at J, with 14 bases between. DNA of the CDR3: TGTGCCAGCAGCTTAGAGGGGCAGGGTGGGTACAATGAGCAGTTCTTC. It encodes CASSLEGQGGYNEQFF.

The chain carries TRBV12-3 or TRBV12-4 and TRBJ1-3; no firm D call. This CDR3 region has 13 residues. V shed 7 bases and J shed 2 bases, with 9 bases lying between them. The CDR3 coding sequence is TGTGCCAGCACGGTTGGGGCTGGAAACACCATATATTTT. Protein: CASTVGAGNTIYF.

The chain joins TRBV5-1 to TRBJ2-1; D gene ambiguous. Germline V CDR1 and CDR2: SGHRS, YFSETQ. With 2 bases removed from V and 6 bases from J, the gap between germline ends came to 12 bases. The CDR3 length is 14 residues. The CDR3 DNA reads TGCGCCAGCAGCTTAGGAAGGGAAAGCAATGAGCAGTTCTTC. It encodes CASSLGRESNEQFF. Using reference TRBV5-1 and TRBJ2-1 for the parts outside the CDR3, the full variable domain is KAGVTQTPRYLIKTRGQQVTLSCSPISGHRSVSWYQQTPGQGLQFLFEYFSETQRNKGNFPGRFSGRQFSNSRSEMNVSTLELGDSALYLCASSLGRESNEQFFGPGTRLTVL.

DNA of the CDR3: TGTGCCACCAGTGGCGTTAGCAGGGGGCTTGGCTATGGCTACACCTTC. Protein sequence: CATSGVSRGLGYGYTF. The rearrangement uses TRBV24-1 and TRBJ1-2; TRBD1 matches 8 bases. Germline CDR1 KGHDR, CDR2 SFDVKD. CDR3 length: 16 residues. The V and J ends lost 5 bases and 4 bases, in that order; junction bases with no gene match: 11.

The genes are TRBV5-1 and TRBJ1-2; 7 bases match TRBD1. Germline CDR1 reads SGHRS; CDR2 reads YFSETQ. This CDR3 contains 15 residues. The V segment lost 0 bases and the J segment 8 bases; nucleotides outside the gene matches: 10. DNA of the CDR3: TGCGCCAGCAGCTTGGCCATGCAGGGAGGGGGCGGCTACACCTTC. This codes for CASSLAMQGGGGYTF.

This clone was observed once. The chain carries TRBV14 and TRBJ1-5; 7 bases line up with TRBD1. Looked up from germline, CDR1 is SGHDN and CDR2 is FVKESK. The CDR3 is 13 amino acids. V dropped 4 bases and J dropped 7; count of bases not matched to a gene: 4. CDR3 sequence: CASSLTQGQPQHF. In nucleotides, the CDR3 is TGTGCCAGCAGCCTCACACAGGGGCAGCCCCAGCATTTT.

The genes are TRBV3-1 (or the pseudogene TRBV3-2) and TRBJ2-3; 10 positions match TRBD2. This CDR3 comprises 16 residues. The germline V gene encodes CDR1 LGHDT and CDR2 YNNKEL (reference sequence). The ends lost 2 bases at V and 5 bases at J; junction bases unmatched: 7. The CDR3 reads CASSQSLAGGIDTQYF. For the CDR3, the DNA is TGTGCCAGCAGCCAAAGTTTAGCGGGGGGAATAGATACGCAGTATTTT.

The rearrangement joins TRBV11-3 to TRBJ2-6, with D perhaps being TRBD1 or TRBD2 (5 bases each). This CDR3 has 15 residues. CDR1 is SGHNT, CDR2 YENEEA, per germline. The V end was cut by 3 bases, the J end by 4 bases, with 10 bases between. The CDR3 DNA follows: TGTGCCAGCAGCTTGGGGCGGGCCGGGGCCAACGTCCTGACTTTC. Protein product: CASSLGRAGANVLTF. Filled out from reference TRBV11-3 and TRBJ2-6, the complete variable domain reads EAGVVQSPRYKIIEKKQPVAFWCNPISGHNTLYWYLQNLGQGPELLIRYENEEAVDDSQLPKDRFSAERLKGVDSTLKIQPAELGDSAVYLCASSLGRAGANVLTFGAGSRLTVL.

The chain uses TRBV3-1 (or the pseudogene TRBV3-2) and TRBJ2-7; D not resolved. Trimming shortened V by 0 bases and J by 0 bases, and 6 bases separated the two germline ends. The CDR3 runs 14 residues. Germline-derived CDR1 and CDR2 are LGHDT and YNNKEL (reference sequence). The CDR3 protein is CASSQEGNSYEQYF. The CDR3 nucleotides are TGTGCCAGCAGCCAAGAGGGAAACTCCTACGAGCAGTACTTC.

V and J are TRBV23-1 and TRBJ2-2; 10 nucleotides align to TRBD1. TRBV23-1 is designated an ORF whose function remains uncertain. The CDR3 is 16 amino acids. The ends lost 11 bases at V and 6 bases at J; junction bases unmatched: 15. CDR3 DNA: TGCGCCGGGGCTAAGGGGACAGGGGATAGTTCCGGGGAGCTGTTTTTT. It yields the protein CAGAKGTGDSSGELFF.